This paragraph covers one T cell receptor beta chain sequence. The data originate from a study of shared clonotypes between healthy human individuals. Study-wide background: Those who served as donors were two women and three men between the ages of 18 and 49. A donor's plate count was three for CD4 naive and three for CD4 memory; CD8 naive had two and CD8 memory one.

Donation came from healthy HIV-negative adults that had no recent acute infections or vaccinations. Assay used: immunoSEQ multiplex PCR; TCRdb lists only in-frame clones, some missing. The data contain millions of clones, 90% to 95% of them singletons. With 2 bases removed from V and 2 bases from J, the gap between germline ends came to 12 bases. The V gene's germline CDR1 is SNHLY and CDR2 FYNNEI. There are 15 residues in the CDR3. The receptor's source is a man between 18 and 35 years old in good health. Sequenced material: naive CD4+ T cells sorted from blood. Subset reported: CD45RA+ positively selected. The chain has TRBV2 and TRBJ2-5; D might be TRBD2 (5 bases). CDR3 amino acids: CASSELGLIQETQYF. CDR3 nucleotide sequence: TGTGCCAGCAGTGAATTAGGACTGATTCAAGAGACCCAGTACTTC.